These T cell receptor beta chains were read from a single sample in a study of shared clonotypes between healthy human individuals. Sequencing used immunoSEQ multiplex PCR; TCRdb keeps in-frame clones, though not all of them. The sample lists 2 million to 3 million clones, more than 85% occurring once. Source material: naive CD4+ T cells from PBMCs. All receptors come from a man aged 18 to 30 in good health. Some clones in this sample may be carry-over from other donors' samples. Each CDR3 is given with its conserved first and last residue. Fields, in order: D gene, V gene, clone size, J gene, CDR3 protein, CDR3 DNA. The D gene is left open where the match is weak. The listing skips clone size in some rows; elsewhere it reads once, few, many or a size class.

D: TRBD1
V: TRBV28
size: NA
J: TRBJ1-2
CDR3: CASSLGTTGNYGYTF
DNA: TGTGCCAGCAGTTTGGGGACGACAGGGAACTATGGCTACACCTTC

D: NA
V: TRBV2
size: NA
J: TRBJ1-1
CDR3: CASAPNTEAFF
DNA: TGTGCCAGCGCGCCGAACACTGAAGCTTTCTTT

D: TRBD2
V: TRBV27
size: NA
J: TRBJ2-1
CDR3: CASSLGLAGDSSSSYNEQFF
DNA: TGTGCCAGCAGTTTGGGCCTAGCGGGAGATTCCTCCAGCTCCTACAATGAGCAGTTCTTC

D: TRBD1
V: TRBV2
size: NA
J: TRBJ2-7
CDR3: CASKKRGTGGTYEQYF
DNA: TGTGCCAGCAAGAAGAGAGGGACAGGCGGAACCTACGAGCAGTACTTC

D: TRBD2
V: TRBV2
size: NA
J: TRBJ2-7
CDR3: CASRGLAGVMEQYF
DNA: TGTGCCAGCAGGGGACTAGCGGGAGTCATGGAGCAGTACTTC

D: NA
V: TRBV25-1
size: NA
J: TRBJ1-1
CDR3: CASSDTGRVNTEAFF
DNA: TGTGCCAGCAGTGATACCGGACGGGTGAACACTGAAGCTTTCTTT

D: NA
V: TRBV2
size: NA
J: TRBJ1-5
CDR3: CASSSGLGYNQPQHF
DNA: TGTGCCAGCAGTTCGGGTCTAGGCTACAATCAGCCCCAGCATTTT

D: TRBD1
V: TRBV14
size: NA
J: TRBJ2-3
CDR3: CASSPWTGGRGTDTQYF
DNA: TGTGCCAGCAGCCCCTGGACAGGGGGGCGTGGGACAGATACGCAGTATTTT

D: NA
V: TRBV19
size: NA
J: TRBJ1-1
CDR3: CASMSGPRGTEAFF
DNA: TGTGCCAGTATGTCCGGGCCTAGGGGGACTGAAGCTTTCTTT

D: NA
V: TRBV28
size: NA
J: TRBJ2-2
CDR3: CASSRNTGELFF
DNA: TGTGCCAGCAGTAGGAACACCGGGGAGCTGTTTTTT

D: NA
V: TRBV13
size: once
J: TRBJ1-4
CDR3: CASSLDSGLGEKLFF
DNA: TGTGCCAGCAGCTTAGATTCGGGGCTTGGAGAAAAACTGTTTTTT

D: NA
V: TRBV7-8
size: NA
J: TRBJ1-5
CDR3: CASSLVSSISNQPQHF
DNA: TGTGCCAGCAGCTTAGTGTCCAGCATTAGCAATCAGCCCCAGCATTTT

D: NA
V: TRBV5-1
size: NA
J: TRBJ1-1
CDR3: CASSSEKTEAFF
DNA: TGCGCCAGCAGCTCAGAAAAAACTGAAGCTTTCTTT

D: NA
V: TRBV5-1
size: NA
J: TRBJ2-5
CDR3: CASSLGIRETQYF
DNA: TGCGCCAGCAGCTTAGGGATTCGGGAGACCCAGTACTTC

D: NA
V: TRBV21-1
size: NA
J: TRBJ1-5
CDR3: CASSKYIRDGKEVHF
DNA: TGTGCCAGCAGCAAATATATACGGGACGGAAAAGAGGTACATTTT

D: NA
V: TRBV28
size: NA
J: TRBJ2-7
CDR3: CATQQGPPSEQYF
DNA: TGTGCCACCCAACAGGGTCCCCCCTCCGAGCAGTACTTC

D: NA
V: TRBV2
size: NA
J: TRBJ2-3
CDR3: CASSEAGPDTQYF
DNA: TGTGCCAGCAGTGAAGCTGGCCCAGATACGCAGTATTTT

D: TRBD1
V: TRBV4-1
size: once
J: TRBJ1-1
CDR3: CASSQPDRGTEAFF
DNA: TGCGCCAGCAGCCAACCGGACAGGGGCACTGAAGCTTTCTTT

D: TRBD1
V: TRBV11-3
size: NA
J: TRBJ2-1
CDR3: CASSLDRQGQEFF
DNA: TGTGCCAGCAGCTTAGATAGACAGGGTCAAGAGTTCTTC

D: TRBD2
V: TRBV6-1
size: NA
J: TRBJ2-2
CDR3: CASSAPGLAGGGTGELFF
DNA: TGTGCCAGCAGTGCGCCGGGACTAGCGGGAGGAGGGACCGGGGAGCTGTTTTTT

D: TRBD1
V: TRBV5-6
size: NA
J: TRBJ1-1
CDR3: CASSLGRGLMTEAFF
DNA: TGTGCCAGCAGCTTGGGCAGGGGGCTAATGACTGAAGCTTTCTTT

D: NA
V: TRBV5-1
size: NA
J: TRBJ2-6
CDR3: CASSLGASGANVLTF
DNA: TGCGCCAGCAGCTTGGGCGCATCCGGGGCCAACGTCCTGACTTTC